This T cell receptor beta chain originates from a study of OX40 agonist ivuxolimab in advanced cancers. Looking at the study overall: Dosing consisted of intravenous ivuxolimab at 0.01 to 10 mg/kg every 2 weeks. Two patients with cutaneous melanoma and one with hepatocellular carcinoma, three in total, showed partial responses. Hepatocellular carcinoma, melanoma, renal cell or head and neck cancer affected the dose-escalation patients.

V lost 2 bases to trimming and J lost 5 bases, with 7 bases between them. CDR3 length equals 12 residues. Germline V lookup: CDR1 ENHRY, CDR2 SYGVKD. Repertoires were generated with immunoSEQ multiplex PCR, while TCRdb's copy carries only in-frame clones and drops some. Of around 29,000 clones listed, about 88% are singletons. The sequence derives from an adult with an advanced solid tumor such as melanoma, head and neck, liver or kidney cancer. The gene calls are TRBV10-3 and TRBJ2-7, with D hard to call. This specimen was CD4+ or CD8+ T cells sorted from blood, taken in a trial of the OX40 agonist ivuxolimab. This CDR3 reads CAISESENEQYF. The CDR3 nucleotides read TGTGCCATCAGTGAGAGTGAGAACGAGCAGTACTTC.